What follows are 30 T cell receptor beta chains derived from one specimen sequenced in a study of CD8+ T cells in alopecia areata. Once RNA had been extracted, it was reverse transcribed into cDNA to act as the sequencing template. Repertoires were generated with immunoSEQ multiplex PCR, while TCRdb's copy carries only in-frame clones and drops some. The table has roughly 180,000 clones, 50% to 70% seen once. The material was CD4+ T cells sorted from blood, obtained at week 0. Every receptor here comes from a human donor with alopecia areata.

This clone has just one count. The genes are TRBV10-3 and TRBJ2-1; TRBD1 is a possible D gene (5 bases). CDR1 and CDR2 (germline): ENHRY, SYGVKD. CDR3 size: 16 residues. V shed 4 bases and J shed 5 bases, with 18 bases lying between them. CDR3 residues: CAISARQSVGDNEQFF. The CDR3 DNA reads TGTGCCATCAGTGCCCGACAGTCCGTTGGGGACAATGAGCAGTTCTTC.

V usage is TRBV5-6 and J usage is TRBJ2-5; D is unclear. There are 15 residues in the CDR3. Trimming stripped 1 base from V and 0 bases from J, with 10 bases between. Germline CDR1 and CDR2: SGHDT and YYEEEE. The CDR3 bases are TGTGCCAGCAGCTTGTTCGGGTGGTACCAAGAGACCCAGTACTTC. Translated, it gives CASSLFGWYQETQYF.

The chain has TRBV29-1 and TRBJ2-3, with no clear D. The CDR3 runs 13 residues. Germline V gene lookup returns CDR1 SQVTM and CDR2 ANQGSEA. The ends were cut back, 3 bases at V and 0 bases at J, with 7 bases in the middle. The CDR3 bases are TGCAGCGTTGACGAACAGAGCACAGATACGCAGTATTTT. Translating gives CSVDEQSTDTQYF.

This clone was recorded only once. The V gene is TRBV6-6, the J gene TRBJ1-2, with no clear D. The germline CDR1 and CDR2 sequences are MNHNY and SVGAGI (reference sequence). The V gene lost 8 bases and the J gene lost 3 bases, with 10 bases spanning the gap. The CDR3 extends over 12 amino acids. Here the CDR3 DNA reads TGTGCCAGCGGCCTTAGGGACTATGGCTACACCTTC. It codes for CASGLRDYGYTF.

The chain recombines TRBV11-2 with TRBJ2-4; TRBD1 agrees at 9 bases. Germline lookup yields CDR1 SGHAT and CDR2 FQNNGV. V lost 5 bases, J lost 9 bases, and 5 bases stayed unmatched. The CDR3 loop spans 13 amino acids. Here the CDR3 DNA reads TGTGCCAGCAGCAGGGACAGGGCTGGCATTCAGTACTTC. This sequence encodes CASSRDRAGIQYF.

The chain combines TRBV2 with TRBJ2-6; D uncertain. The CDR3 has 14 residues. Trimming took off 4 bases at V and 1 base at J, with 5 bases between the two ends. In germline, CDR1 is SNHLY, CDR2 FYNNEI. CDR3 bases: TGTGCCAGCAGTGGTACTTCTGGGGCCAACGTCCTGACTTTC. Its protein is CASSGTSGANVLTF.

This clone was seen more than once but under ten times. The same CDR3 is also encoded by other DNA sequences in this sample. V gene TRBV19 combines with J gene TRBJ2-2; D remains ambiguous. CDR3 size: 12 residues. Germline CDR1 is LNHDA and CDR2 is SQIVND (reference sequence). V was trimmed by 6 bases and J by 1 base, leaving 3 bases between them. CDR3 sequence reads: CASSQNTGELFF. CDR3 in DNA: TGTGCCAGTAGCCAGAACACCGGGGAGCTGTTTTTT.

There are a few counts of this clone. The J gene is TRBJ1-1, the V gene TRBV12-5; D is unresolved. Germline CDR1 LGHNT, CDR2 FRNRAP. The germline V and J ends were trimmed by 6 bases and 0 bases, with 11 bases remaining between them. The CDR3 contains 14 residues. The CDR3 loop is CASGPGPLNTEAFF. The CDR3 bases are TGTGCTAGTGGCCCTGGTCCCTTGAACACTGAAGCTTTCTTT.

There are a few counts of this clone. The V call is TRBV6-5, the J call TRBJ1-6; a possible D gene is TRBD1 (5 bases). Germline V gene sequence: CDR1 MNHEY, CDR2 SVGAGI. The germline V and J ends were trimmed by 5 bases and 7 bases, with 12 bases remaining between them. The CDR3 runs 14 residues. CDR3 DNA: TGTGCCAGCAGTCTCAGGGCCGACAATTCACCCCTCCACTTT. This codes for CASSLRADNSPLHF.

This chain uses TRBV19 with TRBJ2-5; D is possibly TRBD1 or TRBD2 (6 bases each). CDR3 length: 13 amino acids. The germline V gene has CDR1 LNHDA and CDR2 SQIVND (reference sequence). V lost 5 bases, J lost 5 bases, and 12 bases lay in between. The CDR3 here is CASSSGARETQYF. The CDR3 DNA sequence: TGTGCCAGTAGTTCGGGGGCGAGGGAGACCCAGTACTTC.

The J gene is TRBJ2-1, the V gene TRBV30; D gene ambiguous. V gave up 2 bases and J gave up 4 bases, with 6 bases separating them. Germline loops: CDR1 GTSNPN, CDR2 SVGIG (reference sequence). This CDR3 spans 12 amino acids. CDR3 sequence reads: CAWSIQYNEQFF. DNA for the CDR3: TGTGCCTGGAGTATTCAGTACAATGAGCAGTTCTTC.

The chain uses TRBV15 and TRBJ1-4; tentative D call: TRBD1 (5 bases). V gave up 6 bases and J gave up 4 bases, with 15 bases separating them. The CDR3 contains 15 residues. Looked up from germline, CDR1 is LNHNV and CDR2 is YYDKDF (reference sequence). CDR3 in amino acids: CATRRGGSRNEKLFF. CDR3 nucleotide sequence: TGTGCCACCAGACGCGGGGGAAGTCGTAATGAAAAACTGTTTTTT.

CDR3 bases: TGTGCCTGGAGTGGGGGTAACGATCAGCCCCAGCATTTT. Translating gives CAWSGGNDQPQHF. The chain uses TRBV30 and TRBJ1-5; D gene uncertain. The CDR3 contains 13 residues. V was clipped by 1 base and J by 5 bases, with 9 bases between them. The germline V gene has CDR1 GTSNPN and CDR2 SVGIG (reference sequence).

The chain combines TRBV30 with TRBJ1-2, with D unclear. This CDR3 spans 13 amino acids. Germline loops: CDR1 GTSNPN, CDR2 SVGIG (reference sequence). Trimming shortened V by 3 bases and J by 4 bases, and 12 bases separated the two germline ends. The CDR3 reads CAWRPPTLYGYTF. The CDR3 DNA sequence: TGTGCCTGGAGACCCCCCACACTCTATGGCTACACCTTC. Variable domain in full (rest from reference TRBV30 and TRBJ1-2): SQTIHQWPATLVQPVGSPLSLECTVEGTSNPNLYWYRQAAGRGLQLLFYSVGIGQISSEVPQNLSASRPQDRQFILSSKKLLLSDSGFYLCAWRPPTLYGYTFGSGTRLTVV.

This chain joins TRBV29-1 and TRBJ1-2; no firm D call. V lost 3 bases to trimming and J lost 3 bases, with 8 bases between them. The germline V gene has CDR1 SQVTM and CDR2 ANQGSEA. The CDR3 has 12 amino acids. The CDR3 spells CSVDWGDYGYTF. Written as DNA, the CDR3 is TGCAGCGTTGATTGGGGTGACTATGGCTACACCTTC.

For the CDR3, the DNA is TGTGCCAGCAGCGGAGGGGGAAATCAGCCCCAGCATTTT. As protein: CASSGGGNQPQHF. V and J are TRBV2 and TRBJ1-5; D perhaps matches TRBD1 (6 bases). The ends were cut back, 6 bases at V and 4 bases at J, with 10 bases in the middle. Germline V gene sequence: CDR1 SNHLY, CDR2 FYNNEI. The CDR3 spans 13 residues.

Written as DNA, the CDR3 is TGTGCCTGGGGACAGGGGAACGTCCTGACTTTC. This sequence encodes CAWGQGNVLTF. The chain has TRBV30 and TRBJ2-6, with TRBD1 identical over 9 bases. This CDR3 region has 11 residues. V shed 5 bases and J 10 bases; nucleotides not matched to a gene: 0. Germline V lookup: CDR1 GTSNPN, CDR2 SVGIG (reference sequence). The whole variable domain, filled in from reference TRBV30 and TRBJ2-6, reads SQTIHQWPATLVQPVGSPLSLECTVEGTSNPNLYWYRQAAGRGLQLLFYSVGIGQISSEVPQNLSASRPQDRQFILSSKKLLLSDSGFYLCAWGQGNVLTFGAGSRLTVL.

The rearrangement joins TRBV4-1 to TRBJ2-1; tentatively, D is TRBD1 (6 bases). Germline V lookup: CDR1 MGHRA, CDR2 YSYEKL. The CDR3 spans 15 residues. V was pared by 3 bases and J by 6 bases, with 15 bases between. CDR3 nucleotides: TGCGCCAGCAGCCATCCCTACAGGGTTATCAATGAGCAGTTCTTC. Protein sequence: CASSHPYRVINEQFF.

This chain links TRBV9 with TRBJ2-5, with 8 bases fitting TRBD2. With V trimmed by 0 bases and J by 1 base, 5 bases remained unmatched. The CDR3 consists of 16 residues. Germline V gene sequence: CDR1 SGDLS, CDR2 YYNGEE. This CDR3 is CASSVAAGAIQETQYF. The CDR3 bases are TGTGCCAGCAGCGTAGCAGCGGGGGCTATCCAAGAGACCCAGTACTTC.

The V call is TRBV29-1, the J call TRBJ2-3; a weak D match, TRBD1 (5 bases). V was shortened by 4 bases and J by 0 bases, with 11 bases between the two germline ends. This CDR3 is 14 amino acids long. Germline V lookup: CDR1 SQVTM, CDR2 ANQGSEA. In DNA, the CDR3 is TGCAGCGTTGTTGTCAGGGCGAGCACAGATACGCAGTATTTT. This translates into CSVVVRASTDTQYF.

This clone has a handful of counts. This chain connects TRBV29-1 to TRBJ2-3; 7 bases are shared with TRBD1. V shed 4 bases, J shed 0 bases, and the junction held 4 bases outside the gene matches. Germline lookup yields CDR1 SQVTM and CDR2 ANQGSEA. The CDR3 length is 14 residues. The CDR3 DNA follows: TGCAGCGTTGTGGTCAGGGGGAGCACAGATACGCAGTATTTT. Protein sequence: CSVVVRGSTDTQYF.

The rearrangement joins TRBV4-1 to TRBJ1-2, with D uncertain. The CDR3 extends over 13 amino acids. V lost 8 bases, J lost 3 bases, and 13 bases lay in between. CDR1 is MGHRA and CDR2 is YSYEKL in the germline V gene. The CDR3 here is CASSRSSYYGYTF. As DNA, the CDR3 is TGCGCCAGCTCCCGTTCTAGCTACTATGGCTACACCTTC.

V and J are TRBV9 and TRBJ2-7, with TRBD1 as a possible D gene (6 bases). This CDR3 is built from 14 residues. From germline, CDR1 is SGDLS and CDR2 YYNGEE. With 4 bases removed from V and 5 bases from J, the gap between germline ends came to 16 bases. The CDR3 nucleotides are TGTGCCAGCAGCTTACTAGGGGGTGGACACGAGCAGTACTTC. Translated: CASSLLGGGHEQYF.

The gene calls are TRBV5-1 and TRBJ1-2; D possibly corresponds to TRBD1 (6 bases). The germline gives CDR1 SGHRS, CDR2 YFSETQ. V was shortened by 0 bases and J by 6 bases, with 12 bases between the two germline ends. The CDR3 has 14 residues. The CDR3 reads CASSLVQGRDGYTF. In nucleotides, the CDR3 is TGCGCCAGCAGCTTGGTACAGGGCCGCGATGGCTACACCTTC.

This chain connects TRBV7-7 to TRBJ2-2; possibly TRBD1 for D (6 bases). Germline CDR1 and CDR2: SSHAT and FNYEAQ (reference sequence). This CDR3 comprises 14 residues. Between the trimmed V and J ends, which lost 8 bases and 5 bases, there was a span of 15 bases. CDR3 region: CASGLGGNTGELFF. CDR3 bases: TGTGCCAGCGGACTTGGGGGCAATACCGGGGAGCTGTTTTTT. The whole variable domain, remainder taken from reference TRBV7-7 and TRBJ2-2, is GAGVSQSPRYKVTKRGQDVTLRCDPISSHATLYWYQQALGQGPEFLTYFNYEAQPDKSGLPSDRFSAERPEGSISTLTIQRTEQRDSAMYRCASGLGGNTGELFFGEGSRLTVL.

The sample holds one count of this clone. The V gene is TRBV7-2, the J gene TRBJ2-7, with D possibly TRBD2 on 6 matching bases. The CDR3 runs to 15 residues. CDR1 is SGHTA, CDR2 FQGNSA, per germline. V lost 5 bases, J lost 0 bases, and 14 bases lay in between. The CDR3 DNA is TGTGCCAGCAGCCCCCATGCGGGGAACTCCTACGAGCAGTACTTC. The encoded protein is CASSPHAGNSYEQYF.

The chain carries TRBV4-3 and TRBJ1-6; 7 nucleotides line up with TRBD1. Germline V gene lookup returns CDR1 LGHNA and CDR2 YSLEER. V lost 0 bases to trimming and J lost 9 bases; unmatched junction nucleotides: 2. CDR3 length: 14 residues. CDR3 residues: CASSQETGLSPLHF. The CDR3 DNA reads TGCGCCAGCAGCCAAGAGACAGGGCTTTCACCCCTCCACTTT.

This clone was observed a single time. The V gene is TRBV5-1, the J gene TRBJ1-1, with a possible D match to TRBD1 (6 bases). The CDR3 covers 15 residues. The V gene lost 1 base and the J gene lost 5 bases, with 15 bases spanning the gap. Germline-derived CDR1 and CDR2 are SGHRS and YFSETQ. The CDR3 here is CASSLSLTGSTEAFF. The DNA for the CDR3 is TGCGCCAGCAGCTTGTCGCTTACAGGGTCGACTGAAGCTTTCTTT.

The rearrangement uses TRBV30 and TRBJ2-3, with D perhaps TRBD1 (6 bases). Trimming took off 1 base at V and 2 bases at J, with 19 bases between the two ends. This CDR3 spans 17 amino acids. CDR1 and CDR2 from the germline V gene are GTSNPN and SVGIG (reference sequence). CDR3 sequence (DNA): TGTGCCTGGAGTGGAGGTCGGGACACAGGATACACAGATACGCAGTATTTT. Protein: CAWSGGRDTGYTDTQYF.

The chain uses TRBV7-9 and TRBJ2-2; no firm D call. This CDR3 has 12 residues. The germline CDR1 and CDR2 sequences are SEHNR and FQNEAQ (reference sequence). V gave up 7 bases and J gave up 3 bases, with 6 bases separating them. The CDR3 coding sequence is TGTGCCAGCAATATTCACACCGGGGAGCTGTTTTTT. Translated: CASNIHTGELFF.